This entry is about one TCR beta chain. Its antigen is still unknown. CDR1 is SGHRS and CDR2 is YFSETQ in the germline V gene. The CDR3 totals 17 residues. The trim removed 4 bases at V and 5 bases at J, leaving 11 bases unmatched. This record belongs to a study of response to subunit inactivated influenza vaccine. Study conclusions and caveats: The authors suggested that few new T cells are recruited per seasonal influenza vaccination.

TCRdb reanalysed the RT-PCR reads using MiXCR and keeps one entry per CDR3 protein. The data show 500,000 to 550,000 distinct CDR3 sequences, approximately 24% seen once. This same sample was also taken into another study, of T cells expressing NK-cell markers. This second study notes: 5'RACE template switching built TCR beta cDNA with unique molecular identifiers. Several of the experiments relied on an anti-gamma-delta TCR antibody so that only alpha-beta TCR T cells were sorted. One observes that, in several donors, these clonotypes were also the leading ones within the CD3+CD56-NKG2C+ fraction. Evidence did not settle whether expanded NKG2C+ T cell clones targeted HCMV.

The source of this sequence is a man aged 50-59 years who received an inactivated influenza vaccine. V usage is TRBV5-1 and J usage is TRBJ2-3, with TRBD2 matching over 12 bases. The material was CD4+ T cells sorted from PBMCs, obtained about 12 days after vaccination. The CDR3 DNA reads TGCGCCAGCAGCCCACCCAATCTAGCGGGGGGGCAAGATACGCAGTATTTT. This gives the protein CASSPPNLAGGQDTQYF.